This T cell receptor beta chain originates from a study of cytomegalovirus exposure and HLA in healthy donors. Findings and limits, study-wide: Diagnosis of cytomegalovirus status made by the classifier reportedly showed high specificity and sensitivity. As confirmed in vitro, a few CMV-associated chains were specific for CMV antigens. 164 TCR beta chains were listed as cytomegalovirus-associated.

The repertoire was sequenced with immunoSEQ multiplex PCR; TCRdb's copy has only in-frame clones and lacks some. The table records some 63,000 clones, more than 80% of them present only once. These donors were members of the approximately 110-subject validation cohort, a group separate from the approximately 670-subject first cohort. As for this clone: Its antigen is still unknown.

The specimen sequenced was PBMCs. The receptor was derived from a woman younger than 30 in good health and CMV-seronegative.

CDR3 region: CASSQRRGAEETQYF. DNA of the CDR3: TGTGCCAGCAGCCAACGGCGGGGGGCTGAAGAGACCCAGTACTTC. The chain has TRBV4-2 and TRBJ2-5, with 8 nucleotides matching TRBD2. The CDR3 spans 15 residues. CDR1 is LGHNA and CDR2 is YNFKEQ in the germline V gene. The V and J ends lost 2 bases and 3 bases, in that order; junction bases with no gene match: 5.